The clone carrying this T cell receptor beta chain was counted a few times. Germline CDR1 and CDR2: MDHEN and SYDVKM. The CDR3 contains 16 residues. Trimming removed 5 bases at V and 5 bases at J, with 16 bases between. The sample comes from a study of T cells in Graves' hyperthyroidism and ophthalmopathy. Among the patients, aged 18 to 65, hyperthyroidism was newly diagnosed and had lasted under 2 months. Patients having uncontrolled infection, another autoimmune disease, pregnancy or lactation were not included. TCR beta CDR3 sequences were amplified from RNA transcripts. The study used the HTBI primer set for a first-round RT-PCR of the TCR CDR3. TCRdb itself ran the multiplex PCR reads through MiXCR, one entry per CDR3 protein. The repertoire holds some 760,000 distinct CDR3 sequences, with 13% to 15% as singletons.

The sample was blood. The V call is TRBV28, the J call TRBJ2-6; D remains ambiguous. This sequence was found in a young woman with Graves' hyperthyroidism. The CDR3 nucleotides read TGTGCCAGCAGTCTCCCGGGCTTCGGTTGGGCCAACGTCCTGACTTTC. Its translation: CASSLPGFGWANVLTF.